This TCR beta chain was identified during a study of graft-versus-host responses after intestinal transplantation. Study background: Isolated intestinal, liver-intestinal, or multivisceral transplants had been given to the recipients. Study findings and constraints: Marrow from the recipient contained GvH clones, some of which had appeared first in ileum or blood.

This CDR3 comprises 18 residues. V lost 1 base and J 1 base, leaving 17 bases between the germline ends. Germline loops: CDR1 MGHRA, CDR2 YSYEKL. A word on this clone: The antigen remains unidentified.

Repertoires were generated with immunoSEQ multiplex PCR, while TCRdb's copy carries only in-frame clones and drops some. The sample records about 90,000 clones, roughly 92% being singletons. The TCR comes from a human donor who received an intestinal transplant. Sample: unstimulated CD4+ T cells sorted from spleen or lymph node cells, taken before intestinal transplant. The V gene is TRBV4-1, the J gene TRBJ1-5; no firm D call. In DNA form, the CDR3 reads TGCGCCAGCAGCCAAGGTCGCCCTGATAGACGGAGCAATCAGCCCCAGCATTTT. Translated: CASSQGRPDRRSNQPQHF.